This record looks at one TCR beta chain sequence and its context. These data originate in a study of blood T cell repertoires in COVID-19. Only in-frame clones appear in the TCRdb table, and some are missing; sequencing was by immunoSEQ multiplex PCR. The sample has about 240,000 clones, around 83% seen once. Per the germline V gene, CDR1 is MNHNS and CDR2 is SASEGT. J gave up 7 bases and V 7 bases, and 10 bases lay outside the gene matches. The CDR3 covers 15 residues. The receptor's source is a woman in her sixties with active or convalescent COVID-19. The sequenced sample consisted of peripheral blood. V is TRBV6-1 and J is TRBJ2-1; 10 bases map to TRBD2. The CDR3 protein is CASIVGSSGGNEQFF. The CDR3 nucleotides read TGTGCCAGCATAGTTGGTAGTAGCGGGGGGAATGAGCAGTTCTTC.